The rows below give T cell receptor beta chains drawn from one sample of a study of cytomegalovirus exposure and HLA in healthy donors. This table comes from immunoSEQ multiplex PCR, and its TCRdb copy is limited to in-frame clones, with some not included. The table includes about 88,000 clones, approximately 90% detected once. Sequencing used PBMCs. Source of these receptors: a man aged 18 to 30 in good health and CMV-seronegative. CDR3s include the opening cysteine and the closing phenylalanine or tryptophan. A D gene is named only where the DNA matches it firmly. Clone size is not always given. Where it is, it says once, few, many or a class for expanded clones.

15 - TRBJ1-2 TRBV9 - TGTGCCAGCAGCGTAGGCAATACAGGGTTCTATGGCTACACCTTC CASSVGNTGFYGYTF
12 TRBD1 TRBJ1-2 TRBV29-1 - TGCAGCGTTCCACAGGGGATAGGTGGCTACACCTTC CSVPQGIGGYTF
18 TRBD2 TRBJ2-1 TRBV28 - TGTGCCAGCAAAAATAGCGGGCCGGGACTAGCGGGAGGTCGTGAGCAGTTCTTC CASKNSGPGLAGGREQFF
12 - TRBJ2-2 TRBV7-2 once TGTGCCAGCAGCTGGGAGACCGGGGAGCTGTTTTTT CASSWETGELFF
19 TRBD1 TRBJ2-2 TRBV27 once TGTGCCAGCAGTTTAAGAGGGGTTCGGCCAGGGGGCGGCACCGGGGAGCTGTTTTTT CASSLRGVRPGGGTGELFF
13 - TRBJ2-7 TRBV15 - TGTGCCACCAGCAGAGACGACAATTACGAGCAGTACTTC CATSRDDNYEQYF
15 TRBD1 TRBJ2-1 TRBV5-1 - TGCGCCAGCAGCCTCACAGGGGAGAAGTACAATGAGCAGTTCTTC CASSLTGEKYNEQFF
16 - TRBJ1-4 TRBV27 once TGTGCCAGCAGTTTACGACAGGATACAACTAATGAAAAACTGTTTTTT CASSLRQDTTNEKLFF
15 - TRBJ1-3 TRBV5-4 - TGTGCCAGCAGCTCGGTGGGCCTCTCTGGAAACACCATATATTTT CASSSVGLSGNTIYF
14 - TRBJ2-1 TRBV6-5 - TGTGCCAGCAAAAACCTGGACAGTCACAATGAGCAGTTCTTC CASKNLDSHNEQFF
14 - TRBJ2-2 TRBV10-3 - TGTGCCAACTCAAGGCTAGACGGAACCGGGGAGCTGTTTTTT CANSRLDGTGELFF
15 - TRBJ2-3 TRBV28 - TGTGCCAGCAGTTGGCTCGGGGGTGGAGGGGATACGCAGTATTTT CASSWLGGGGDTQYF
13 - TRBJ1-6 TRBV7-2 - TGTGCCAGCAGCTTATACAGAAATTCACCCCTCCACTTT CASSLYRNSPLHF
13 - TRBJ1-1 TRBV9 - TGTGCCAGCAGCGTTAGTCAGAACACTGAAGCTTTCTTT CASSVSQNTEAFF
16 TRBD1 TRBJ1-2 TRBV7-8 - TGTGCCAGCAGCTTAGCGGGGACAGCCCTACGCTATGGCTACACCTTC CASSLAGTALRYGYTF
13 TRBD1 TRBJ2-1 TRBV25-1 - TGTGCCAGCAGGCGGACAGGGGGGAATGAGCAGTTCTTC CASRRTGGNEQFF
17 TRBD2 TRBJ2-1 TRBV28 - TGTGCCAGCAGTCTCGACACTAGCGGGAGCTCCTACAATGAGCAGTTCTTC CASSLDTSGSSYNEQFF
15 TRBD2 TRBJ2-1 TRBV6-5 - TGTGCCAGCAGTTACCGAGGACTAGCGAACAATGAGCAGTTCTTC CASSYRGLANNEQFF
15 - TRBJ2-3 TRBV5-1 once TGCGCCAGCAGCTTGACGAGCGGGAGCACAGATACGCAGTATTTT CASSLTSGSTDTQYF
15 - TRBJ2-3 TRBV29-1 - TGCAGCGTTGAGGGGACACCGCACGACACAGATACGCAGTATTTT CSVEGTPHDTDTQYF
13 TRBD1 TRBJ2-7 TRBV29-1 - TGCAGCGGCTTCGGGACAGAGAGCTACGAGCAGTACTTC CSGFGTESYEQYF
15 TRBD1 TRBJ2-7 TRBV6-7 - TGTGCCAGCAGTAAATGGACAGGGGAATCGTACGAGCAGTACTTC CASSKWTGESYEQYF
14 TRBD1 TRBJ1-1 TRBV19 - TGTGCCAGTAGTCTCGCTCAGGGGGCGAGTGAAGCTTTCTTT CASSLAQGASEAFF
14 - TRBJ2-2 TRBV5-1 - TGCGCCAGCAGCTTAAGGACAGATTACGGGGAGCTGTTTTTT CASSLRTDYGELFF
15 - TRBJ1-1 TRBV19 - TGTGCCAGTAGTATAGCCTCCCGGGGGGACACTGAAGCTTTCTTT CASSIASRGDTEAFF
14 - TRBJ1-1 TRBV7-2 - TGTGCCAGCAGCCCCGGTATAATGAACACTGAAGCTTTCTTT CASSPGIMNTEAFF
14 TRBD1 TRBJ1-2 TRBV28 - TGTGCCAGCAGTAACCGGGACAGGGGCTATGGCTACACCTTC CASSNRDRGYGYTF
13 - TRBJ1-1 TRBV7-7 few TGTGCCAGCAGCGCCCGGGTAGGCACTGAAGCTTTCTTT CASSARVGTEAFF
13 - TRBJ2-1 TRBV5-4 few TGTGCCAGCAGCTACCTCGGTAGTGGTGAGCAGTTCTTC CASSYLGSGEQFF
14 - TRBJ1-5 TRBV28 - TGTGCCAGCAGTTTATACAGTTTCAATCAGCCCCAGCATTTT CASSLYSFNQPQHF
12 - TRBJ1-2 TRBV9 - TGTGCCAGCAGCGGGACAAACTATGGCTACACCTTC CASSGTNYGYTF
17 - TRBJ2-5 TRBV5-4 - TGTGCCAGCAGCAATGGAGTTCGGAGGGGCCACCAAGAGACCCAGTACTTC CASSNGVRRGHQETQYF
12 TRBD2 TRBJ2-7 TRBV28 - TGTGCCAGCACCGGGGGGACCTACGAGCAGTACTTC CASTGGTYEQYF
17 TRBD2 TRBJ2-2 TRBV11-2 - TGTGCCAGCAGCTTATTGGCGACTAGCGCAACCTCCGGGGAGCTGTTTTTT CASSLLATSATSGELFF
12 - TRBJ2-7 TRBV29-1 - TGCAGCGTCCAGACAGACTCCTACGAGCAGTACTTC CSVQTDSYEQYF
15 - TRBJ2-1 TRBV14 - TGTGCCAGCAGTCCAGATATTGATCCCTACAATGAGCAGTTCTTC CASSPDIDPYNEQFF
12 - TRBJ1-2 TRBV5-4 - TGTGCCAGCAGCTTGGGAGGGGGAGGCTACACCTTC CASSLGGGGYTF
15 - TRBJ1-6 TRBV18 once TGTGCCAGCTCACCAGAGGGCAGGGGCAATTCACCCCTCCACTTT CASSPEGRGNSPLHF
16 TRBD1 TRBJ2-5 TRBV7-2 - TGTGCCAGCACCCCGGGGGGGACAGGGGGTATGGAGACCCAGTACTTC CASTPGGTGGMETQYF
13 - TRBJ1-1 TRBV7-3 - TGTGCCAGCAGCCTAACCTTATCTACTGAAGCTTTCTTT CASSLTLSTEAFF
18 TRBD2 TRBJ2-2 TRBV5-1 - TGCGCCAGCAGCTTGACCCTGAGCGGGATAGGTTCCACCGGGGAGCTGTTTTTT CASSLTLSGIGSTGELFF
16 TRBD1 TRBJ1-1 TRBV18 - TGTGCCAGCTCACCACGACAGGGCGCCCTGAACACTGAAGCTTTCTTT CASSPRQGALNTEAFF
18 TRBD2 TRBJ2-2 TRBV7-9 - TGTGCCAGCAGCCCACCCTATGGCGGGAGAGGTAGGACCGGGGAGCTGTTTTTT CASSPPYGGRGRTGELFF
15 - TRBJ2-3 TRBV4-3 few TGCGCCAGCAGCCTGGCGGCTCCTAGCACAGATACGCAGTATTTT CASSLAAPSTDTQYF
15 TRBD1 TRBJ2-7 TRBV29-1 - TGCAGCGTTGTACTTCGTGACAGGGGAGTGAGCGAGCAGTACTTC CSVVLRDRGVSEQYF
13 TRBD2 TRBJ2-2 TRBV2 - TGTGCCAGCAGACTAGCGGGAGCCGGGGAGCTGTTTTTT CASRLAGAGELFF
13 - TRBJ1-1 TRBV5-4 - TGTGCCAGCAGCTTGGATCAGAACACTGAAGCTTTCTTT CASSLDQNTEAFF
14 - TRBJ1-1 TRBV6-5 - TGTGCCAGCAGTGAGTCGGGCAGGGTCACTGAAGCTTTCTTT CASSESGRVTEAFF